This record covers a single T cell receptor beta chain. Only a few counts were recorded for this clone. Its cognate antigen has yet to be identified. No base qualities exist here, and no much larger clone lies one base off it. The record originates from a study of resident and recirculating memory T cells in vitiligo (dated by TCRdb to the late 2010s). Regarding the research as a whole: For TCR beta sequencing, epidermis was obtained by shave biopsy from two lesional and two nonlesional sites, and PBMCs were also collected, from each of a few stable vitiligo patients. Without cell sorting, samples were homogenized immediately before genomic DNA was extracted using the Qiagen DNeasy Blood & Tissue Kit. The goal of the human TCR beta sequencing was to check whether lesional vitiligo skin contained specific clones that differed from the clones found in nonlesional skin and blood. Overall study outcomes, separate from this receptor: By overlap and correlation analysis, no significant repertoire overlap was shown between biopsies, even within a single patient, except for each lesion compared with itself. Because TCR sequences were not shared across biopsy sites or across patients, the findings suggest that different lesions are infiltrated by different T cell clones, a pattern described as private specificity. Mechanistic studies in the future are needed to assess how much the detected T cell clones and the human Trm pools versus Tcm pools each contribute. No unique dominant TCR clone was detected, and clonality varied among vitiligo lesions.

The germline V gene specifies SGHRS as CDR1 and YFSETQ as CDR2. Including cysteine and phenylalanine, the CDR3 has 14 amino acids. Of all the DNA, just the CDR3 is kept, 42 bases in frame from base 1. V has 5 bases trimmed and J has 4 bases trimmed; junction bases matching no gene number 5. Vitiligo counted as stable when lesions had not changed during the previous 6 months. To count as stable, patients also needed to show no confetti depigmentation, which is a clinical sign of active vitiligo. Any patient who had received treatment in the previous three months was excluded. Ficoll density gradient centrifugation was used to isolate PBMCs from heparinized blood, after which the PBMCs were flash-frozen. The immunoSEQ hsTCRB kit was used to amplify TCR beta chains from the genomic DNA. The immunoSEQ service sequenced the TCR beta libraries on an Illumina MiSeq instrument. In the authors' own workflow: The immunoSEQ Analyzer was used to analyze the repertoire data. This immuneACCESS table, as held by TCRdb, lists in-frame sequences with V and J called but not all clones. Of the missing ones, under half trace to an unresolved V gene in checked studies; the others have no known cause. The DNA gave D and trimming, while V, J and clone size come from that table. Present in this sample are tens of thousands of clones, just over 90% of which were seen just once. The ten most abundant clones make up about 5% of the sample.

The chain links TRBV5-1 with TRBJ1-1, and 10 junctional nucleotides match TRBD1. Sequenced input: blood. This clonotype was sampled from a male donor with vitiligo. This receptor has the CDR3 CASRAGQGSTEAFF. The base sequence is TGCGCCAGCAGAGCGGGACAGGGGAGCACTGAAGCTTTCTTT.